This TCR beta chain was captured in a study of identifying expanded T cells in peripheral blood. Trimming took 5 bases from V and 3 from J, leaving 13 bases between them. Looked up from germline, CDR1 is SGHTA and CDR2 is FQGNSA. The CDR3 sequence is 14 residues long. A remark on this clone: Its specificity is not known.

TCRdb keeps only in-frame clones here, not all; method: immunoSEQ multiplex PCR. The sample comprises 100,000 or so clones, more than 85% of which are singletons, and about 16% rests with the top ten. No infections or other immune events were documented during collection. General study points: Clone count variance between roughly 2-week samples rose with total template count. Differentially abundant clones: about 1.2 between replicates, roughly 16 at roughly 13 days, 19 at four.

This receptor was obtained from a person between 18 and 75 years old in good health. Material for sequencing was blood. This sequence joins TRBV7-2 and TRBJ2-5, with a weak D call TRBD2 (5 bases). CDR3 in amino acids: CASSPRGVEETQYF. The CDR3 DNA follows: TGTGCCAGCAGCCCACGGGGAGTGGAAGAGACCCAGTACTTC.